The 2 T cell receptor beta chains presented below share a single source sample, sequenced in a study of lymphopenia after photon versus proton radiotherapy. The data were produced by immunoSEQ multiplex PCR, yet TCRdb's version contains in-frame clones alone and is incomplete. The sample carries over 50,000 clones, roughly 86% recorded once. The sample here was peripheral blood, taken from a patient treated with photon-based radiotherapy. Receptor source: a man aged 35-49 years with gastric cancer.

The chain recombines TRBV6-6 with TRBJ2-5; D uncertain. The DNA matches TRBJ2-7 better at its end, which makes the J call doubtful. CDR3 size: 12 residues. Germline V gene sequence: CDR1 MNHNY, CDR2 SVGAGI (reference sequence). CDR3 coding DNA: TGTGCCAGCAGCCGAGCCGATTACGAGCAGTACTTC. Amino acids: CASSRADYEQYF.

This rearrangement joins TRBV7-2 to TRBJ1-1; maybe TRBD1 (6 bases). The germline V and J ends were trimmed by 7 bases and 1 base, with 13 bases remaining between them. The germline CDR1 and CDR2 sequences are SGHTA and FQGNSA. The CDR3 has 14 residues. CDR3 nucleotides: TGTGCCAGCAAAGGGGGGGGCCGGAACACTGAAGCTTTCTTT. Its translation is CASKGGGRNTEAFF.